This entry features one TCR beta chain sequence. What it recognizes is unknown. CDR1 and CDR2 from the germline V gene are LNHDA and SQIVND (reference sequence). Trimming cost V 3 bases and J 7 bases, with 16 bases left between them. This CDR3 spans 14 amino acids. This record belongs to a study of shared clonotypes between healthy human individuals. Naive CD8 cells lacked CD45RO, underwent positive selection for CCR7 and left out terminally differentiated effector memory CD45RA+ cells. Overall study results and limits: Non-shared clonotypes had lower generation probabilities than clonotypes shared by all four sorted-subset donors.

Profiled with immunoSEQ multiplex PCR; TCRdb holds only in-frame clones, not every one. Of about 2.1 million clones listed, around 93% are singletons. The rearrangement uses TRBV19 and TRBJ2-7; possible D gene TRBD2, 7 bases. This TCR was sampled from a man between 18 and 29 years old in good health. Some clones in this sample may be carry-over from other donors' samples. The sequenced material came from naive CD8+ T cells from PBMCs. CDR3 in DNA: TGTGCCAGTAGTATTGGGGGGGCCCTTGGTGAGCAGTACTTC. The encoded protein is CASSIGGALGEQYF. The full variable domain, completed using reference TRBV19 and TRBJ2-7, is DGGITQSPKYLFRKEGQNVTLSCEQNLNHDAMYWYRQDPGQGLRLIYYSQIVNDFQKGDIAEGYSVSREKKESFPLTVTSAQKNPTAFYLCASSIGGALGEQYFGPGTRLTVT.